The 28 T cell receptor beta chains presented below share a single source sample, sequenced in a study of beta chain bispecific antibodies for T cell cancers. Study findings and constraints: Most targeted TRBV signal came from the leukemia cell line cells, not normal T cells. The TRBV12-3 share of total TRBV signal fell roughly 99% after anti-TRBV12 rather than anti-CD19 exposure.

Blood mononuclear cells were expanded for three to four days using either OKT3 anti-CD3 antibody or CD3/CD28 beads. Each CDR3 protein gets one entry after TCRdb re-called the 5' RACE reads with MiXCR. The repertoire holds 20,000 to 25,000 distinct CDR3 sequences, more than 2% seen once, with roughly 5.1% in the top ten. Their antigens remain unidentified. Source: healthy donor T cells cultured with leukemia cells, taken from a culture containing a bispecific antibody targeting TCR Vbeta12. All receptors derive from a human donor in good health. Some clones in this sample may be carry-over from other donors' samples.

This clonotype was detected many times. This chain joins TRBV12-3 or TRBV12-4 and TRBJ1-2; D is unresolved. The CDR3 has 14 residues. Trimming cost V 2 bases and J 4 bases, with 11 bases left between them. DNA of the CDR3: TGTGCCAGCAGTTTACACGGAGAGTTCTATGGCTACACCTTC. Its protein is CASSLHGEFYGYTF.

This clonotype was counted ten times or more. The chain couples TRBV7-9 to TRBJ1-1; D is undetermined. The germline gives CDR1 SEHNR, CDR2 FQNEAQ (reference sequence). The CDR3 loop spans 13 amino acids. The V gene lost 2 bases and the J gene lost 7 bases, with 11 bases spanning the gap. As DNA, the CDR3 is TGTGCCAGCAGCTTATGGGGAGTGGGTGAAGCTTTCTTT. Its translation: CASSLWGVGEAFF.

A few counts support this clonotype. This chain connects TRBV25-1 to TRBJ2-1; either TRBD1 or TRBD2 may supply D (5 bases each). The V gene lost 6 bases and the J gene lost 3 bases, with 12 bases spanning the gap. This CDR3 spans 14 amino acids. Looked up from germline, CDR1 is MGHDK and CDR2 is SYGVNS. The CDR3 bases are TGTGCCAGCAGGGGACCAGCGGACTACAATGAGCAGTTCTTC. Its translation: CASRGPADYNEQFF.

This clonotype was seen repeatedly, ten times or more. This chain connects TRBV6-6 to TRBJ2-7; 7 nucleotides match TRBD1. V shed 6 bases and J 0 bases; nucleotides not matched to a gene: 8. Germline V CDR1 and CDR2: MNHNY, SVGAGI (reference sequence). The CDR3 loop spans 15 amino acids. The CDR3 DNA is TGTGCCAGCAGCCATCCGACAGGGCTCTCCTACGAGCAGTACTTC. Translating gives CASSHPTGLSYEQYF.

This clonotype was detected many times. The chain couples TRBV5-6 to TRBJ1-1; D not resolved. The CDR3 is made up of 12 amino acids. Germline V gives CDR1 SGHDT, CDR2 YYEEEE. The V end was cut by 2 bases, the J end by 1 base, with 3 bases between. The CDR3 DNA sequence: TGTGCCAGCAGCTTAGCGAACACTGAAGCTTTCTTT. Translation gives CASSLANTEAFF.

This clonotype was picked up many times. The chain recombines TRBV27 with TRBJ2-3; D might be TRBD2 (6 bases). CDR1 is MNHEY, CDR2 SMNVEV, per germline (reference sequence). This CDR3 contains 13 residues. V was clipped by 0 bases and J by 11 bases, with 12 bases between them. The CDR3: CASSLSLLGGQYF. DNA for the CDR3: TGTGCCAGCAGTTTATCCCTACTCGGGGGGCAGTATTTT.

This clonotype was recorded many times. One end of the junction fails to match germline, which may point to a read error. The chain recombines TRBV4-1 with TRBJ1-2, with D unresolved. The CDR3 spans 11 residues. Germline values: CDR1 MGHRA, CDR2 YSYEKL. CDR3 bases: TGCGCCAGCAGCCCCTGGACGGCGGCCAGCTTC. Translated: CASSPWTAASF.

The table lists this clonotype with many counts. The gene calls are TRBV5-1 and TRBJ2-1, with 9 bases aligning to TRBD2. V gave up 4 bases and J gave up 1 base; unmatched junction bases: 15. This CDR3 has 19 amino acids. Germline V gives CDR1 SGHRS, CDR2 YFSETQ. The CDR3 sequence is CASSPRTAGGVTSYNEQFF. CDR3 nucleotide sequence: TGCGCCAGCAGCCCCCGGACAGCGGGGGGTGTAACTTCCTACAATGAGCAGTTCTTC.

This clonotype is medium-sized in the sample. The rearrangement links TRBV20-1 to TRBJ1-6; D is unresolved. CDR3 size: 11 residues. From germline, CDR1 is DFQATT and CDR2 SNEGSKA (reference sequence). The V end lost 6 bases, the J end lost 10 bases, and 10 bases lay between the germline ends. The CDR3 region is CSAAHASPLHF. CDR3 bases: TGCAGTGCCGCTCACGCCTCACCCCTCCACTTT.

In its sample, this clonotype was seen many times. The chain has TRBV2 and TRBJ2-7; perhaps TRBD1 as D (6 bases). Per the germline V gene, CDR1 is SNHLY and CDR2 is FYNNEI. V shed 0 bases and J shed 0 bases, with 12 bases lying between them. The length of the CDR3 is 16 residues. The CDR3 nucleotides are TGTGCCAGCAGTGAAGCTAGGGGGAAACCCTCCTACGAGCAGTACTTC. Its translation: CASSEARGKPSYEQYF.

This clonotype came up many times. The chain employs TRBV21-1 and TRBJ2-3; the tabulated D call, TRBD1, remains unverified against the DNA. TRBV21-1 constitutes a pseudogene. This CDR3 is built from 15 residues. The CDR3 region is CASSKAIREGDTQYF. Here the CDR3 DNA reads TGTGCCAGCAGCAAAGCTATCCGGGAAGGAGATACGCAGTATTTT.

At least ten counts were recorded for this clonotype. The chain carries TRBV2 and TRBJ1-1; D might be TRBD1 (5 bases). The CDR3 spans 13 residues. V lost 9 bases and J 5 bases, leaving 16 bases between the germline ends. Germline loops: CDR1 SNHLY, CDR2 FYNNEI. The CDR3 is CASGLTESTEAFF. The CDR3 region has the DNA TGTGCCAGTGGGTTGACAGAATCTACTGAAGCTTTCTTT.

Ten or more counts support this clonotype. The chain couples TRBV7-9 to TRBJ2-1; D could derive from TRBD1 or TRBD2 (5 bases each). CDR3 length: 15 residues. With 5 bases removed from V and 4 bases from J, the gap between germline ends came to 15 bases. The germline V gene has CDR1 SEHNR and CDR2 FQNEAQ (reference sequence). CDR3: CASSHPGQIYNEQFF. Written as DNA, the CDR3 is TGTGCCAGCAGCCACCCGGGGCAGATTTACAATGAGCAGTTCTTC.

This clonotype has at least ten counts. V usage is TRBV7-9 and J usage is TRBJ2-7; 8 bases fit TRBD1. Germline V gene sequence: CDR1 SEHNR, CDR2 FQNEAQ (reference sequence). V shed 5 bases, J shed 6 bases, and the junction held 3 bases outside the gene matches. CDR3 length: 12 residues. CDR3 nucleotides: TGTGCCAGCAGCCCAGGGGGCGCCGAGCAGTACTTC. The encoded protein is CASSPGGAEQYF.

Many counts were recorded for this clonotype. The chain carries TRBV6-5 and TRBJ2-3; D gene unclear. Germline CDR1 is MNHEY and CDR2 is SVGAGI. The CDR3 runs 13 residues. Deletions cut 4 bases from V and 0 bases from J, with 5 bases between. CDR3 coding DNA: TGTGCCAGCAGTTCCTACAGCACAGATACGCAGTATTTT. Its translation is CASSSYSTDTQYF.

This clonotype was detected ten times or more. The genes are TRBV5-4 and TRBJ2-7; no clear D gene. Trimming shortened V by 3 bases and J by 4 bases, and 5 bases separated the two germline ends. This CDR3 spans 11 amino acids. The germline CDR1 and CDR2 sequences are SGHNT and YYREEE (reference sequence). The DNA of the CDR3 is TGTGCCAGCAGCTCAGCGTACGAGCAGTACTTC. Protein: CASSSAYEQYF.

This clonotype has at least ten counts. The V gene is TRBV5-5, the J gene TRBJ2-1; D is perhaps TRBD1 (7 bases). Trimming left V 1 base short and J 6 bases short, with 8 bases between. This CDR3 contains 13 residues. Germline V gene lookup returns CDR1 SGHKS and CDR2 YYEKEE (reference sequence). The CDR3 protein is CASSLQGGNEQFF. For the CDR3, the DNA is TGTGCCAGCAGCTTGCAGGGGGGCAATGAGCAGTTCTTC. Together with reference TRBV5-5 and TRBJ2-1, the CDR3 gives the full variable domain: DAGVTQSPTHLIKTRGQQVTLRCSPISGHKSVSWYQQVLGQGPQFIFQYYEKEERGRGNFPDRFSARQFPNYSSELNVNALLLGDSALYLCASSLQGGNEQFFGPGTRLTVL.

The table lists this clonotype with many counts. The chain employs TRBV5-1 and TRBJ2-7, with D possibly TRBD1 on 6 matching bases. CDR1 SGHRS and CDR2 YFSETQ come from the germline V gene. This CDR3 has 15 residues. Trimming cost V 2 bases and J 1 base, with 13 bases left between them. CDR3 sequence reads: CASSFDWGLSYEQYF. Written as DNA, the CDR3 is TGCGCCAGCAGCTTTGATTGGGGGCTTTCCTACGAGCAGTACTTC.

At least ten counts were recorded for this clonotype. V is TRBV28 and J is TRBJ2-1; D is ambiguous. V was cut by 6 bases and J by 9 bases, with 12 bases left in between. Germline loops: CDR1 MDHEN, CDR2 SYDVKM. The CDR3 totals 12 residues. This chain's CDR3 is CASSPIWSEQFF. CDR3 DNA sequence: TGTGCCAGCAGCCCTATATGGAGTGAGCAGTTCTTC.

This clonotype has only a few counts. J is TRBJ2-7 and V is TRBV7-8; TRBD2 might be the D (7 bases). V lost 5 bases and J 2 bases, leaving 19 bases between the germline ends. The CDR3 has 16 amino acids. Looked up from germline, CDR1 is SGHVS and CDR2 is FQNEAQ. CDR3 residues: CASSPLPGGATYEQYF. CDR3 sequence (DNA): TGTGCCAGCAGCCCCCTCCCGGGGGGCGCTACCTACGAGCAGTACTTC.

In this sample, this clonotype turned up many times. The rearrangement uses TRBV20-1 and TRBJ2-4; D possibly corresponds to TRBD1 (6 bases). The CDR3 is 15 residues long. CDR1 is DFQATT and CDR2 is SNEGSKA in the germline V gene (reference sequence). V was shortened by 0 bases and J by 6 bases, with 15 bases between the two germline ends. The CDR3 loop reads CSARDYREGGNIQYF. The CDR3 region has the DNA TGCAGTGCTAGAGATTACCGAGAAGGGGGAAACATTCAGTACTTC.

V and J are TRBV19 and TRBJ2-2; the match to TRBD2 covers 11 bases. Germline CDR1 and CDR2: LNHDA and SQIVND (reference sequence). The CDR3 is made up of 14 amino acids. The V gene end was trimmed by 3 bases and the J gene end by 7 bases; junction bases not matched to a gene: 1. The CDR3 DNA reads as TGTGCCAGTAGTATCGGGACTAGCGGCGGGGAGCTGTTTTTT. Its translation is CASSIGTSGGELFF.

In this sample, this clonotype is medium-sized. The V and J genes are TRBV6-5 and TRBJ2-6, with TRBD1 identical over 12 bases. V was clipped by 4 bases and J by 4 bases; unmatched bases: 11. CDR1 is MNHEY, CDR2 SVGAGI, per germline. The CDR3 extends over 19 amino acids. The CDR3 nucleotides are TGTGCCAGCAGTTCCAAACCGGGACAGGGGGCGGGAGGGGCCAACGTCCTGACTTTC. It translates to CASSSKPGQGAGGANVLTF.

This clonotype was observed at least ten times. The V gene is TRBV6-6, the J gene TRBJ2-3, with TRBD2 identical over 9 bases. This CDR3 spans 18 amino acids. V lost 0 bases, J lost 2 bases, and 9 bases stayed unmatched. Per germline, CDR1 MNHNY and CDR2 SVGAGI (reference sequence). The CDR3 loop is CASSYSRESGGTTDTQYF. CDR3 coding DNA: TGTGCCAGCAGTTACTCCCGGGAGAGCGGGGGGACCACAGATACGCAGTATTTT.

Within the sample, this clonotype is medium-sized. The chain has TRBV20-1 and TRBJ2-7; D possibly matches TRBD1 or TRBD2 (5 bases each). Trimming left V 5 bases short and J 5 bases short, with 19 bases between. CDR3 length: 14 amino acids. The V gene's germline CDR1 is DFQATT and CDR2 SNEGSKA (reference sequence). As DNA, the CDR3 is TGCAGTGCTCCTGGGAGAGGACAAGCCGACGAGCAGTACTTC. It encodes CSAPGRGQADEQYF.

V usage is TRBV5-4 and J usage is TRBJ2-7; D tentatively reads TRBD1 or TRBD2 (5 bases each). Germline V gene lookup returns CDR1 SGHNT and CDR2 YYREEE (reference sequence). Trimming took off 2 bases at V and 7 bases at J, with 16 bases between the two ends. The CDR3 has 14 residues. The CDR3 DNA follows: TGTGCCAGCAGCTTCCGGGACGGTTCGAGGGAGCAGTACTTC. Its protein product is CASSFRDGSREQYF. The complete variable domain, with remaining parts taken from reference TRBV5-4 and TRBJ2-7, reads ETGVTQSPTHLIKTRGQQVTLRCSSQSGHNTVSWYQQALGQGPQFIFQYYREEENGRGNFPPRFSGLQFPNYSSELNVNALELDDSALYLCASSFRDGSREQYFGPGTRLTVT.

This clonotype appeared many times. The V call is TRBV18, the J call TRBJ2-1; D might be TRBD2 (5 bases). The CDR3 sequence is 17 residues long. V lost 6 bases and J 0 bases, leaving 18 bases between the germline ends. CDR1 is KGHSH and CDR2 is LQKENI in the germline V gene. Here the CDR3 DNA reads TGTGCCAGCTCCCTGGCAAAGCGGCTCAGCTCCTACAATGAGCAGTTCTTC. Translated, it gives CASSLAKRLSSYNEQFF.

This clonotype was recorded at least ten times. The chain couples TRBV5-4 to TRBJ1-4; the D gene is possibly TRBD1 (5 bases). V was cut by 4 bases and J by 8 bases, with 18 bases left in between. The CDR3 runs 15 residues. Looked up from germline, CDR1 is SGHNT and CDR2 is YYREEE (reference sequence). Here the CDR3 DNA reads TGTGCCAGCAGCCAGGGTCGGGGGGAAGGGGAAAAACTGTTTTTT. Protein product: CASSQGRGEGEKLFF.